This T cell receptor beta chain was sequenced in a study of spatial heterogeneity in lung cancer. Time point in this sample: sample taken at primary tumor resection. Donation came from about 72 patients with untreated early-stage non-small cell lung cancer. Sequencing of whole RNA from tumor, nontumor lung or frozen PBMC involved no sorting. Regarding the study as a whole: Blood contained ubiquitous expanded tumor TCRs more at resection than at follow-up.

This clonotype was recorded at least ten times. Its target is unknown. The length of the CDR3 is 17 residues. The ends were cut back, 0 bases at V and 0 bases at J, with 11 bases in the middle. MiXCR, applied by TCRdb to the 5' RACE reads, yields one record per CDR3 protein. The sample includes about 22,000 distinct CDR3 sequences, less than 6% of them seen just once. The chain has TRBV23-1 and TRBJ2-2; no clear D gene. TRBV23-1 is given ORF status, its function remaining uncertain. The clonotype originates from a male donor with early-stage non-small cell lung cancer. This sample comprised PBMCs, obtained at surgery. The CDR3 coding sequence is TGCGCCAGCAGTCAATCGGGCAGGATATCGAACACCGGGGAGCTGTTTTTT. Protein: CASSQSGRISNTGELFF.